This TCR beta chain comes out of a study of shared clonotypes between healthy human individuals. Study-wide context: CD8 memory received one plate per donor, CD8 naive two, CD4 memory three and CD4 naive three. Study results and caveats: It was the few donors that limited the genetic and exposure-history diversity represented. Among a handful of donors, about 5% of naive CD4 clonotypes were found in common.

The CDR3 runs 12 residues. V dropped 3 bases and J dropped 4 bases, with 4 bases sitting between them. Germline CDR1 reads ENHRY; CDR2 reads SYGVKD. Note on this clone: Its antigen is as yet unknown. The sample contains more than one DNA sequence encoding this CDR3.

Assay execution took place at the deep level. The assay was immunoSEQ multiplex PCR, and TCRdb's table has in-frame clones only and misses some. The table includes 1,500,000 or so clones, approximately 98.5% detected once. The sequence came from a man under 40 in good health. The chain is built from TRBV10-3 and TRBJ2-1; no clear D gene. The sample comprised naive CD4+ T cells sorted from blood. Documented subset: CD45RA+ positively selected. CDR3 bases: TGTGCCATCAGTGACGGATACAATGAGCAGTTCTTC. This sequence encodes CAISDGYNEQFF.